Given below is one T cell receptor beta chain in context. There is no known antigen for this receptor. Qualities for individual bases were not recorded, and no much larger clone is one base off. Receptor amplification or capture employed the immunoSEQ multiplex PCR assay. Held by TCRdb, this immuneACCESS table contains in-frame sequences only and omits some clones. Under half of the omission traces to an unresolved V gene where checked; the cause of the rest is unknown. This sample gives approximately 65,000 clones in total; about nine tenths of them show up just once. The top ten hold 0.76% of the sample. The CDR3 has 15 amino acids, counting the end cysteine and phenylalanine. Left in the record is the CDR3 DNA by itself, 45 bases read in frame from the first base. The germline V gene (reference sequence) provides CDR1 SSHAT and CDR2 FNYEAQ. V loses 3 bases at its end and J loses 8 bases; junction bases beyond the gene matches: 7.

The data were taken from a study of T cell changes during pregnancy in multiple sclerosis (dated by TCRdb to the late 2010s). With respect to the entire study: The study looked at changes in the T cell repertoire across pregnancy in women with multiple sclerosis.

The TCR comes from a female donor with multiple sclerosis, enrolled in a pregnancy study. Sequenced here: CD4+ T cells from peripheral blood mononuclear cells, sampled in the first trimester of pregnancy. Recombination connected TRBV7-7 to TRBJ2-1; TRBD1 agrees with 10 junctional bases. The CDR3 in this case is CASSLGDRGQYEQFF. Here is the DNA: TGTGCCAGCAGCTTGGGGGACAGGGGCCAGTATGAGCAGTTCTTC.